The rows below give T cell receptor beta chains drawn from one sample of a study of cytomegalovirus exposure and HLA in healthy donors. This table comes from immunoSEQ multiplex PCR, and its TCRdb copy is limited to in-frame clones, with some not included. The data hold more than 250,000 clones, with 80% to 90% observed a single time. Sequenced input: PBMCs. Receptor source: a woman in her late teens or twenties in good health and CMV-seronegative. CDR3s include the opening cysteine and the closing phenylalanine or tryptophan. D genes are given only for firm matches.

TRBJ2-7,.,TRBV7-9,TGTGCCAGCAGCCCAGTTGGACAGACCTACGAGCAGTACTTC,CASSPVGQTYEQYF
TRBJ2-7,.,TRBV5-6,TGTGCCAGCAGCTTGTATGGGCTCGAGCAGTACTTC,CASSLYGLEQYF
TRBJ2-7,.,TRBV7-2,TGTGCCAGCAGCTCCCGGGCCAGGGGTCTTTCCTACGAGCAGTACTTC,CASSSRARGLSYEQYF
TRBJ2-7,TRBD1,TRBV10-3,TGTGCCATCAGTGAGCCTACAGGGGGTTGGAACGAGCAGTACTTC,CAISEPTGGWNEQYF
TRBJ2-3,TRBD2,TRBV7-3,TGTGCCAGCAGCTTAAACCCCCTAGGAGCGGGAGGGCCTGATACGCAGTATTTT,CASSLNPLGAGGPDTQYF
TRBJ2-1,TRBD2,TRBV18,TGTGCCAGCTCACCATCAGCGGGGGCATCTGAGCAGTTCTTC,CASSPSAGASEQFF
TRBJ1-3,.,TRBV4-1,TGCGCCAGCAGCCAAGGGGCAAGCTCTGGAAACACCATATATTTT,CASSQGASSGNTIYF
TRBJ1-4,TRBD1,TRBV4-2,TGTGCCAGCAGCCCGCGGACAGGGGACTCGACTAATGAAAAACTGTTTTTT,CASSPRTGDSTNEKLFF
TRBJ2-1,TRBD2,TRBV27,TGTGCCAGCAGTTTTACACGGGAGGCTGAGCAGTTCTTC,CASSFTREAEQFF
TRBJ1-5,.,TRBV28,TGTGCCAGCACCCTAGAGGGACACCCCAATCAGCCCCAGCATTTT,CASTLEGHPNQPQHF
TRBJ1-5,.,TRBV2,TGTGCCAGCAGTGAAGACAGGGTCCAGCATTTT,CASSEDRVQHF
TRBJ2-2,TRBD1,TRBV27,TGTGCCAGCAGTTCACAGGGACAGATAAACACCGGGGAGCTGTTTTTT,CASSSQGQINTGELFF
TRBJ1-3,.,TRBV28,TGTGCCAGCAGTTTAGGCTGGTTGAAAAAGTCTGGAAACACCATATATTTT,CASSLGWLKKSGNTIYF
TRBJ2-2,.,TRBV9,TGTGCCAGCAGCCTCAGGGGATCCGGGGAGCTGTTTTTT,CASSLRGSGELFF
TRBJ2-1,TRBD2,TRBV4-2,TGTGCCAGCAGCCAAGAGGGCCTAGCGGGAGAGTACAATGAGCAGTTCTTC,CASSQEGLAGEYNEQFF
TRBJ1-2,.,TRBV7-2,TGTGCCAGCAGCTTTGGGAGCCCCGGGCAGGGGGGCTACACCTTC,CASSFGSPGQGGYTF
TRBJ2-2,.,TRBV19,TGTGCCAGTGCTTCATGGGGAGCCGGGGAGCTGTTTTTT,CASASWGAGELFF
TRBJ1-3,.,TRBV7-9,TGTGCCAGCAGCTACGGCGGGTCTGGAAACACCATATATTTT,CASSYGGSGNTIYF